The 13 T cell receptor beta chains below were found in one sample sequenced in a study of breast tumors, draining lymph nodes, adjacent tissues. TCRdb itself ran the multiplex PCR reads through MiXCR, one entry per CDR3 protein. The table includes about 66,000 distinct CDR3 sequences, around two fifths detected once. Sequenced: breast tumor tissue. These receptors were taken from a female donor with breast cancer. Some clones in this sample may be carry-over from other donors' samples.

This clonotype was seen only a few times. The V and J genes are TRBV5-8 and TRBJ1-2; tentative D call: TRBD1 (5 bases). V was cut by 5 bases and J by 4 bases, with 15 bases left in between. Per germline, CDR1 SGHTS and CDR2 YDEGEE. This CDR3 region has 14 residues. Here the CDR3 reads CASRGEGLTYGYTF. For the CDR3, the DNA is TGTGCCAGCAGAGGGGAGGGACTTACCTATGGCTACACCTTC.

The J gene is TRBJ1-5, the V gene TRBV20-1, with TRBD1 matching 7 bases. Unmatched junction bases numbered 0, after V lost 0 bases and J lost 4 bases. The CDR3 sequence is 13 residues long. Germline assignment: CDR1 DFQATT and CDR2 SNEGSKA (reference sequence). The DNA of the CDR3 is TGCAGTGCTAGAGAGACAGGGAATCAGCCCCAGCATTTT. This sequence encodes CSARETGNQPQHF.

The rearrangement links TRBV29-1 to TRBJ2-1; D is unclear. The CDR3 is 14 residues long. V dropped 5 bases and J dropped 9 bases, with 20 bases sitting between them. Germline values: CDR1 SQVTM, CDR2 ANQGSEA. The CDR3 reads CSVRPFRQGIEQFF. CDR3 coding DNA: TGCAGCGTTAGACCGTTCCGGCAAGGTATTGAGCAGTTCTTC.

By share, this clonotype counts as medium-sized (0.01 to 0.1%). V gene TRBV24-1 combines with J gene TRBJ2-7, with D unresolved. This CDR3 is built from 13 residues. Deletions cut 2 bases from V and 1 base from J, with 5 bases between. The germline gives CDR1 KGHDR, CDR2 SFDVKD. The DNA of the CDR3 is TGTGCCACCAGTGATTATAGTTCCTACGAGCAGTACTTC. Protein sequence: CATSDYSSYEQYF.

The sample holds many counts of this clonotype. V usage is TRBV19 and J usage is TRBJ1-5, with 9 bases matching TRBD1. The CDR3 has 16 residues. The germline gives CDR1 LNHDA, CDR2 SQIVND (reference sequence). The V and J ends lost 6 bases and 1 base, in that order; junction bases with no gene match: 7. CDR3 DNA sequence: TGTGCCAGTAGGACACAGGGGGCGGGAAGCAATCAGCCCCAGCATTTT. Its translation is CASRTQGAGSNQPQHF.

This clonotype appeared many times. J is TRBJ2-2 and V is TRBV20-1, with D uncertain. Per the germline V gene, CDR1 is DFQATT and CDR2 is SNEGSKA (reference sequence). V was cut by 1 base and J by 9 bases, with 9 bases left in between. The CDR3 is 12 residues long. The CDR3 bases are TGCAGTGCTAGAGTAGGCTCCCGGGAGCTGTTTTTT. Translated, it gives CSARVGSRELFF.

This clonotype was recorded at least ten times. V gene TRBV10-3 combines with J gene TRBJ2-7, with 7 bases fitting TRBD2. Germline V lookup: CDR1 ENHRY, CDR2 SYGVKD. J was trimmed by 3 bases and V by 6 bases; bases with no gene match: 5. This CDR3 has 13 residues. CDR3 nucleotide sequence: TGTGCCATCAGCCCTAGCGGCAGCTACGAGCAGTACTTC. Protein: CAISPSGSYEQYF.

This clonotype was observed many times. The chain employs TRBV12-3 or TRBV12-4 and TRBJ2-1; 7 nucleotides line up with TRBD2. Germline trimming cut 3 bases from V and 10 bases from J; bases unmatched to any gene: 6. The CDR3 contains 13 residues. The CDR3 coding sequence is TGTGCCAGCAGTTTGGGAGGGTACGACGAGCAGTTCTTC. Residues: CASSLGGYDEQFF.

This clonotype was seen ten or more times. This chain connects TRBV5-1 to TRBJ1-2; tentatively, D is TRBD1 (6 bases). Germline V gene data show CDR1 as SGHRS and CDR2 as YFSETQ. V shed 0 bases and J shed 6 bases, with 15 bases lying between them. This CDR3 comprises 15 residues. Here the CDR3 reads CASSLAVGGRDGYTF. The CDR3 region has the DNA TGCGCCAGCAGCTTGGCCGTCGGGGGCAGGGATGGCTACACCTTC. The full variable domain, its missing parts supplied by reference TRBV5-1 and TRBJ1-2, is KAGVTQTPRYLIKTRGQQVTLSCSPISGHRSVSWYQQTPGQGLQFLFEYFSETQRNKGNFPGRFSGRQFSNSRSEMNVSTLELGDSALYLCASSLAVGGRDGYTFGSGTRLTVV.

This clonotype came up many times. The rearrangement links TRBV5-1 to TRBJ2-5; 12 bases are shared with TRBD2. V shed 8 bases and J 3 bases; nucleotides not matched to a gene: 8. There are 15 residues in the CDR3. Germline V gene lookup returns CDR1 SGHRS and CDR2 YFSETQ. CDR3 sequence reads: CASRKTSGGKETQYF. The CDR3, as DNA: TGCGCCAGTAGAAAGACTAGCGGGGGAAAAGAGACCCAGTACTTC.

This chain uses TRBV11-3 with TRBJ2-1; the match to TRBD1 covers 7 bases. The germline CDR1 and CDR2 sequences are SGHNT and YENEEA. The ends lost 8 bases at V and 6 bases at J; junction bases unmatched: 7. The CDR3 has 13 residues. CDR3 loop: CASPRDRGNEQFF. The CDR3 bases are TGTGCCAGCCCCCGGGACAGAGGCAATGAGCAGTTCTTC.

V gene TRBV9 combines with J gene TRBJ2-5; D may be TRBD1 or TRBD2 (6 bases each). V shed 3 bases and J shed 8 bases, with 35 bases lying between them. The CDR3 covers 20 residues. From germline, CDR1 is SGDLS and CDR2 YYNGEE. The CDR3 is CASSANDLAGGNTPRDTQYF. The CDR3 nucleotides read TGTGCCAGCAGCGCTAATGATTTAGCCGGGGGCAATACTCCAAGAGACACCCAGTACTTC.

In its sample, this clonotype was seen many times. This chain uses TRBV12-3 or TRBV12-4 with TRBJ2-1; D unresolved. The length of the CDR3 is 14 residues. Trimming removed 2 bases from V and 4 bases from J, with 9 bases in between. CDR3 region: CASSLNAKYNEQFF. DNA for the CDR3: TGTGCCAGCAGTTTAAATGCGAAGTACAATGAGCAGTTCTTC.